The following is a T cell receptor (beta chain) sequence with its context. This clonotype was detected ten times or more. Its specific antigen is unknown. No base quality information exists; no much larger clone differs at one position. This sample is part of a study of regulatory T cells in long-lasting Graves disease (TCRdb year 2021). In terms of the full investigation: Patients with newly diagnosed Graves' disease had been on antithyroid drugs for under 3 months. The study was conducted in China and was registered as a clinical trial. Persistent Graves' disease patients were compared with newly diagnosed Graves' disease patients by peripheral blood TCR sequencing and RNA sequencing. A total of about 35 samples underwent TCR sequencing, from about 13 patients with persistent Graves' disease and approximately 20 patients with newly diagnosed Graves' disease.

The CDR3 runs 14 amino acids, cysteine and phenylalanine included. Only the CDR3 region is kept as DNA, spanning 42 bases read in frame from base 1. The germline V gene provides CDR1 LGHNA and CDR2 YSLEER. V and J lose 3 bases and 5 bases, and a span of 10 bases separates them. What the study reported, not specific to this receptor: The authors acknowledged the small sample size as a limitation that may reduce accuracy. Compared with newly diagnosed patients, patients with persistent Graves' disease had lower TCR Shannon entropy and fewer highly expanded clones, which suggests clonal expansion. More public clonotypes were shared among persistent patients (around 2,600) than among newly diagnosed patients (966). Sequencing and analysis were limited to the TCR beta chain. Persistent disease showed preferential use of TRBV28, TRBJ1-2 and TRBJ2-5, whereas newly diagnosed disease favored TRBV20-1 and TRBJ2-1. Peripheral blood alone was examined, since thyroid tissue, which constituted the primary lesion, could not be accessed.

Reading the label with the study, this specimen's time point is: newly diagnosed GD, antithyroid drugs for less than 3 months. RNA was extracted from PBMCs in TRIzol for both TCR sequencing and RNA sequencing. Graves' disease was diagnosed according to American Thyroid Association guidelines. Recruitment of patients was carried out at an endocrinology department in Xi'an, China. Each patient gave roughly 10 milliliters of peripheral blood, collected in an EDTA anticoagulant tube. Ficoll Paque Plus density gradient separation was used to isolate PBMCs, and no further T cell sorting was done. An Agilent 2100 Bioanalyzer and agarose gel were used to check RNA quality, while a NanoDrop 2000 measured RNA concentration. Receptors were amplified or captured by multiplex PCR. The sample was run on an Illumina HiSeq 4000. To build TCR beta libraries, CDR3 regions were amplified by Arm-PCR using iRepertoire HTBI primers. PCR products were gel purified before sequencing. Per the authors' processing: Across samples, around 58 TRBV and approximately 15 TRBJ segments were identified and used for gene usage analysis of CDR3 amino acid clonotypes. Filtered high-quality paired reads were merged into contigs using COPE and FqMerger. Contigs were aligned with BLAST to IMGT TRBV, TRBD and TRBJ reference genes, and CDR3 was defined per IMGT. Any clonotype with a frequency above 0.1% was classified as a highly expanded clone. Shannon entropy was used to measure repertoire diversity, and the Gini coefficient was used to measure V-J evenness. Public clonotypes were defined as clonotypes shared by more than one individual. In-frame beta chains were kept once TCRdb had trimmed the public reads at Q25 with fastp and called clones with MiXCR. Rows are unified per CDR3 protein, each entry keeping the most common DNA and genes. The V and J calls were determined by TCRdb, not by the authors. This sample lists about half a million distinct CDR3 sequences; about 12% were detected once. The biggest ten clones account for roughly 8.2% of the sample.

In addition, the sample was reused for a study of T cells in Graves' hyperthyroidism and ophthalmopathy. From that second study: Stable Graves' hyperthyroidism was defined as the absence of progression to ophthalmopathy over 18 months of follow-up. The hyperthyroidism patients were between 18 and 65 years old and newly diagnosed, with a disease duration of less than 2 months. Exclusion was applied to patients with uncontrolled infections, other autoimmune diseases, pregnancy or lactation. Clinical symptoms, serum thyroxine and TRAb, thyroid ultrasound, and orbital computed tomography formed the basis for the diagnoses. The first round of RT-PCR for the TCR CDR3 was performed with the HTBI primer set and the Qiagen OneStep RT-PCR kit. Most expanded thyroid clonotypes (frequency above 0.001) were also detected in blood, suggesting blood repertoires may reflect thyroid immune responses. A 13 V-J signature model separated ophthalmopathy from stable hyperthyroidism, with around 91% sensitivity and just under 84% specificity in cross-validation and 80%/75% in testing. In validation, the model predicted progression to ophthalmopathy with about 71% sensitivity and roughly 75% specificity, a median of 6.5 months before onset. To identify distinguishing TCR V-J signatures, a discovery cohort of about 100 patients was used, comprising some 45 with Graves' ophthalmopathy and around 60 with stable Graves' hyperthyroidism. An independent validation cohort of around 19 hyperthyroidism patients and more than 15 patients who later progressed to ophthalmopathy tested prospective prediction of ophthalmopathy. The 100 or so discovery patients were divided at random into training and test sets in a 7:3 ratio. Thyroid tissue and blood T-cell repertoires from six or seven Graves' hyperthyroidism patients were also compared in the study. After blood sampling, hyperthyroidism patients were treated with methimazole at a starting dose of 30 mg daily, and ophthalmopathy patients were treated with high-dose intravenous methylprednisolone. Libraries were constructed in a second round of multiplex PCR, after which size selection and purification were performed. Libraries were sequenced paired-end with 100 bp reads on an Illumina HiSeq2000. SOAPnuke was used to process the raw data, throwing out any read that contained adapters or uncalled bases, had a mean Phred below 15, or lacked an exact constant-primer or identifier match. High-quality paired reads were merged using COPE v1.2.5, and each unique nucleotide sequence was defined as a clonotype. MiTCR v1.1 was used to align clonotypes to the IMGT TRBV, TRBD and TRBJ reference segments. Only V-J combinations with frequency above 0.0001, covering about 99% of repertoires, were analysed. A TCS score was defined as the ratio of F50 (clonal expansion) to E x V (chaos), with BLOSUM62-based TCRdist applied between CDR3 peptides within each V-J. Welch's t-statistics and random forest reduced approximately 520 V-J features to 10 to 15, which were used in a naive Bayes classifier (R e1071). Sample size was not statistically predetermined, and blinding of investigators to group allocation was not performed. The paper reports TCR Vbeta CDR3 sequencing of over 130 peripheral blood samples: approximately 41 ophthalmopathy, under 85 hyperthyroidism and 17 progressor patients.

The source is a woman younger than 45 with Graves disease. Donor details come from another sample of the same person, matched by shared clones. The sample was peripheral blood mononuclear cells (PBMCs), taken at new diagnosis, from a patient treated with antithyroid drugs. The rearranged segments are TRBV4-3 and TRBJ1-4; the D gene identity is not certain. The encoded CDR3 is CASSHEGRNEKLFF. The DNA sequence is as follows: TGCGCCAGCAGCCACGAGGGTCGAAATGAAAAACTGTTTTTT.